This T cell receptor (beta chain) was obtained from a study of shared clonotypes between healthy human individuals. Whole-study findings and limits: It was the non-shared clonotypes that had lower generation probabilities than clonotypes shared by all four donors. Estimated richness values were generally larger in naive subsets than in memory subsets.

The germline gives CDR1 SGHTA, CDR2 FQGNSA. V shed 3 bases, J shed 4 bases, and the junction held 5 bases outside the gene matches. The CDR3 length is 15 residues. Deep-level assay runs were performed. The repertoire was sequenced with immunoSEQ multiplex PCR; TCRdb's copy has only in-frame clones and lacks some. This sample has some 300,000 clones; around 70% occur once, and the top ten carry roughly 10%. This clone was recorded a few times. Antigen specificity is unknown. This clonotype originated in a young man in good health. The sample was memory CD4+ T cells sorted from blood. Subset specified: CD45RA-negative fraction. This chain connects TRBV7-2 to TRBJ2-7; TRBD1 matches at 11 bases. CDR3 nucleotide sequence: TGTGCCAGCAGCTTGACCGGGACAGGGGGTTACGAGCAGTACTTC. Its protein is CASSLTGTGGYEQYF. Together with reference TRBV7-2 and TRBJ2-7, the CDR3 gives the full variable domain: GAGVSQSPSNKVTEKGKDVELRCDPISGHTALYWYRQSLGQGLEFLIYFQGNSAPDKSGLPSDRFSAERTGGSVSTLTIQRTQQEDSAVYLCASSLTGTGGYEQYFGPGTRLTVT.